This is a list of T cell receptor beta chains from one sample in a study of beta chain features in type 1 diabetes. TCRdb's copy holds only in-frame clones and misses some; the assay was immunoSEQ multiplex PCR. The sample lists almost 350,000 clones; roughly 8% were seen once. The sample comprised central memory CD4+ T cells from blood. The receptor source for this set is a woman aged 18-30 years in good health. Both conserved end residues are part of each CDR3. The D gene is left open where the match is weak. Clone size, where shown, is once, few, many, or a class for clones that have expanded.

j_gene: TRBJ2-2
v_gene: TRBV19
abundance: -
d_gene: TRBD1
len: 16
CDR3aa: CASSIGDRGGTGELFF
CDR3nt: TGTGCCAGTAGTATAGGGGACAGGGGTGGCACCGGGGAGCTGTTTTTT

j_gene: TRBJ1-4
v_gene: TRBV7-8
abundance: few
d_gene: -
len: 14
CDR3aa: CASSRAETNEKLFF
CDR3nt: TGTGCCAGCAGCCGTGCGGAAACTAATGAAAAACTGTTTTTT

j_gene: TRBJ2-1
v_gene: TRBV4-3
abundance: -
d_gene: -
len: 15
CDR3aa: CASSQEARLYNEQFF
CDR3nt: TGCGCCAGCAGCCAAGAGGCGCGGCTGTACAATGAGCAGTTCTTC

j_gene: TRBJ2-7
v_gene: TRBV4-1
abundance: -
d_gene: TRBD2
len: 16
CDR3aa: CASSQEGLAGGYEQYF
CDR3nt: TGCGCCAGCAGCCAAGAGGGCCTAGCGGGAGGCTATGAGCAGTACTTC

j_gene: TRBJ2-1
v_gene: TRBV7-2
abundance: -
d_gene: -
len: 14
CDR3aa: CASSHDPFDNEQFF
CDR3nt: TGTGCCAGCAGTCATGACCCCTTTGATAATGAGCAGTTCTTC

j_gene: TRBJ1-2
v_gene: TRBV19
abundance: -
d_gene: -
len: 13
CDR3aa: CASSINRWSGYTF
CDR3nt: TGTGCCAGTAGTATTAACAGGTGGAGCGGCTACACCTTC

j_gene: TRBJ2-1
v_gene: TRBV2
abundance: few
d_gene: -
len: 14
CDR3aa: CASSAGTLANEQFF
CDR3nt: TGTGCCAGCAGTGCCGGGACCTTGGCCAATGAGCAGTTCTTC

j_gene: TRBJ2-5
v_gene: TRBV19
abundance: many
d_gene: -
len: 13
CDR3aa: CASTTGSQETQYF
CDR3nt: TGTGCCAGTACCACAGGCAGTCAAGAGACCCAGTACTTC

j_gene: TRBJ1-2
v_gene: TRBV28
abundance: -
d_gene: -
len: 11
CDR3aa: CASSLHYGYTF
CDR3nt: TGTGCCAGCAGTTTACATTATGGCTACACCTTC

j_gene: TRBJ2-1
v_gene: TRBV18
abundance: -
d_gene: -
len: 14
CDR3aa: CASSPDSSYNEQFF
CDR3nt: TGTGCCAGCTCACCCGACAGCTCCTACAATGAGCAGTTCTTC

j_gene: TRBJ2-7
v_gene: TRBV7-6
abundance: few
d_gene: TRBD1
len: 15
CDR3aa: CASRAGTGVSYEQYF
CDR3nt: TGTGCCAGCAGGGCCGGGACAGGGGTATCCTACGAGCAGTACTTC

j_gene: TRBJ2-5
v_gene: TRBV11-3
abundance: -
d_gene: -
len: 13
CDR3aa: CASSLRVGETQYF
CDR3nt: TGTGCCAGCAGCTTAAGGGTAGGAGAGACCCAGTACTTC

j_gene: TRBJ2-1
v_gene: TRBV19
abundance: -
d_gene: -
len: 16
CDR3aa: CASSINRQGSHNEQFF
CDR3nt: TGTGCCAGTAGTATAAATAGGCAGGGATCCCACAATGAGCAGTTCTTC

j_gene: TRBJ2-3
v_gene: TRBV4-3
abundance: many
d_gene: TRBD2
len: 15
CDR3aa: CASSSLAGGTDTQYF
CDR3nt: TGCGCCAGCAGCTCACTAGCGGGAGGCACAGATACGCAGTATTTT

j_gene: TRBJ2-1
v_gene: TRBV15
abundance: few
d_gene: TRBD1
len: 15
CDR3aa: CATSRTGQLNNEQFF
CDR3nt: TGTGCCACCAGCAGAACGGGACAGCTCAACAATGAGCAGTTCTTC

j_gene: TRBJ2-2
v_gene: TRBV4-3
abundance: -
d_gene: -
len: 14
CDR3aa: CASSQDTGAGELFF
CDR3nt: TGCGCCAGCAGCCAAGATACGGGGGCCGGGGAGCTGTTTTTT

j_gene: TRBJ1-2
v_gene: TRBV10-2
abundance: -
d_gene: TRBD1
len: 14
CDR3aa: CASKQGATTYGYTF
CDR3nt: TGCGCCAGCAAACAGGGGGCTACAACCTATGGCTACACCTTC

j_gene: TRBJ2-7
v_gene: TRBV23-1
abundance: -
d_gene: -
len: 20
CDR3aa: CASSQSDRVNRKTASYEQYF
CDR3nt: TGCGCCAGCAGTCAATCGGACCGGGTAAACCGAAAAACAGCCTCCTACGAGCAGTACTTC

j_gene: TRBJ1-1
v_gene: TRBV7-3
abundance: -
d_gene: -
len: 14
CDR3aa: CASSFGGRDTEAFF
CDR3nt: TGTGCCAGCAGCTTCGGGGGTCGAGACACTGAAGCTTTCTTT

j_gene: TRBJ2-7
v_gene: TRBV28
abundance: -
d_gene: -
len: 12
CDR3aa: CASSSRTDEQYF
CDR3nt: TGTGCCAGCAGTTCCCGGACGGACGAGCAGTACTTC

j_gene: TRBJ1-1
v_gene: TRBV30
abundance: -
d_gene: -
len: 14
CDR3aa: CAWRRTARETEAFF
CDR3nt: TGTGCCTGGAGGAGGACTGCCCGAGAGACTGAAGCTTTCTTT

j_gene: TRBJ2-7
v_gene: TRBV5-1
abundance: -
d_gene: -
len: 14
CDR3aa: CASSPGTDAYEQYF
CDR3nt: TGCGCCAGCAGCCCCGGGACGGATGCCTACGAGCAGTACTTC

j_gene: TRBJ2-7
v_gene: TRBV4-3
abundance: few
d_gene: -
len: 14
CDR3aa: CASSQERETYEQYF
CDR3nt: TGCGCCAGCAGCCAAGAGAGGGAAACCTACGAGCAGTACTTC

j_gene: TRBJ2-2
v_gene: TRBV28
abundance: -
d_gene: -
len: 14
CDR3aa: CASSLVWDTGELFF
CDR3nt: TGTGCCAGCAGTTTAGTTTGGGATACCGGGGAGCTGTTTTTT

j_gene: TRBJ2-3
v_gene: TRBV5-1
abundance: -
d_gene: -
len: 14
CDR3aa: CASSLGDLRDTQYF
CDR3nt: TGCGCCAGCAGCTTAGGGGACTTACGAGATACGCAGTATTTT

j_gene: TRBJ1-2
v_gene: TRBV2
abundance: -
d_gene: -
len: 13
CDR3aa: CARAPGRNYGYTF
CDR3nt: TGTGCCAGGGCCCCCGGACGGAACTATGGCTACACCTTC

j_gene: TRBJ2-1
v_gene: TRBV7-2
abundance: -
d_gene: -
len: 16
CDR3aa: CASSLGWARSINEQFF
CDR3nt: TGTGCCAGCAGCTTAGGGTGGGCCCGGAGCATCAATGAGCAGTTCTTC

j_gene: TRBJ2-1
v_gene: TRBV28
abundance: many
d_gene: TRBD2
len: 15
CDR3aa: CASSVLAGGPREQFF
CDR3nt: TGTGCCAGCAGTGTATTAGCGGGAGGGCCTCGTGAGCAGTTCTTC

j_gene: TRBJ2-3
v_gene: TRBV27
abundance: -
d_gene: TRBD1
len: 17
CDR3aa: CASSRARTGVRTDTQYF
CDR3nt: TGTGCCAGCAGTCGTGCGCGGACAGGCGTCCGGACAGATACGCAGTATTTT

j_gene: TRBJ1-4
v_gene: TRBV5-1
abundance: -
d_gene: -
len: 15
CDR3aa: CASSPGRTTNEKLFF
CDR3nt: TGCGCCAGCAGCCCGGGACGGACAACTAATGAAAAACTGTTTTTT

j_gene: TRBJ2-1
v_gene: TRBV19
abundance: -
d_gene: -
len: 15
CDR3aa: CASSITDTYYNEQFF
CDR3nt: TGTGCCAGTAGTATAACGGACACGTACTACAATGAGCAGTTCTTC

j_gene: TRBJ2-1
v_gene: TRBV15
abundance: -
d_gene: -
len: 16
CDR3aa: CATSRGGGTAYNEQFF
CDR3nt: TGTGCCACCAGCAGAGGCGGCGGGACGGCGTACAATGAGCAGTTCTTC